These T cell receptor beta chains were read from a single sample in a study of beta chain features in type 1 diabetes. Repertoires were generated with immunoSEQ multiplex PCR, while TCRdb's copy carries only in-frame clones and drops some. The sample yields a few hundred thousand clones, around 14% seen once. Sample: naive CD4+ T cells from blood. The receptors come from a man in his thirties or forties in good health. The CDR3 runs from the conserved cysteine through the conserved F or W. Fields, in order: V gene, J gene, CDR3 protein.

v_gene: TRBV27
j_gene: TRBJ2-1
CDR3aa: CASIPGLAGHNEQFF

v_gene: TRBV19
j_gene: TRBJ1-5
CDR3aa: CASNSGGPQHF

v_gene: TRBV7-6
j_gene: TRBJ2-1
CDR3aa: CASSLQGKQFF

v_gene: TRBV25-1
j_gene: TRBJ2-7
CDR3aa: CASSPEQTALNYEQYF

v_gene: TRBV15
j_gene: TRBJ2-6
CDR3aa: CATSKSGANVLTF

v_gene: TRBV6-6
j_gene: TRBJ2-7
CDR3aa: CASRDTAGKEQYF

v_gene: TRBV5-4
j_gene: TRBJ2-7
CDR3aa: CASSRSGTGIYEQYF

v_gene: TRBV14
j_gene: TRBJ2-5
CDR3aa: CASSYGQLTETQYF

v_gene: TRBV4-2
j_gene: TRBJ1-2
CDR3aa: CASSQDQAFGGYGYTF

v_gene: TRBV27
j_gene: TRBJ2-7
CDR3aa: CASSPLAGSIEQYF

v_gene: TRBV2
j_gene: TRBJ2-3
CDR3aa: CASRTGRRTDTQYF

v_gene: TRBV11-2
j_gene: TRBJ2-3
CDR3aa: CASSLAGGVSTDTQYF

v_gene: TRBV7-6
j_gene: TRBJ2-3
CDR3aa: CASSPGQGFPDTQYF

v_gene: TRBV7-2
j_gene: TRBJ1-1
CDR3aa: CASSLGQGTGTEAFF

v_gene: TRBV4-3
j_gene: TRBJ1-2
CDR3aa: CASSQEGGNYGYTF

v_gene: TRBV5-6
j_gene: TRBJ2-3
CDR3aa: CASSSIAGPADTQYF

v_gene: TRBV5-4
j_gene: TRBJ2-3
CDR3aa: CASSAGTKVADTQYF

v_gene: TRBV12-1
j_gene: TRBJ2-3
CDR3aa: CASSFYTGSITDTQYF

v_gene: TRBV4-3
j_gene: TRBJ2-7
CDR3aa: CASSRGKGLSYEQYF

v_gene: TRBV9
j_gene: TRBJ2-1
CDR3aa: CASSVSGQAVHNEQFF

v_gene: TRBV13
j_gene: TRBJ1-2
CDR3aa: CASSLGAGNYGYTF

v_gene: TRBV6-1
j_gene: TRBJ1-1
CDR3aa: CASSVQVEAFF

v_gene: TRBV9
j_gene: TRBJ2-3
CDR3aa: CASTLVQGTDTQYF

v_gene: TRBV5-1
j_gene: TRBJ2-3
CDR3aa: CASSSLAEPREYF

v_gene: TRBV9
j_gene: TRBJ2-2
CDR3aa: CASSVRQAAEELFF

v_gene: TRBV6-1
j_gene: TRBJ1-4
CDR3aa: CASATGQFNEKLFF

v_gene: TRBV6-1
j_gene: TRBJ1-2
CDR3aa: CASRVGTPYGYTF

v_gene: TRBV25-1
j_gene: TRBJ2-5
CDR3aa: CASSDTGVETQYF

v_gene: TRBV7-2
j_gene: TRBJ2-3
CDR3aa: CASSMEDTQYF

v_gene: TRBV5-6
j_gene: TRBJ1-5
CDR3aa: CASSLLEIDSNQPQHF

v_gene: TRBV15
j_gene: TRBJ2-3
CDR3aa: CATSRAGEGTDTQYF

v_gene: TRBV20-1
j_gene: TRBJ1-2
CDR3aa: CSAPHNGYTF

v_gene: TRBV5-6
j_gene: TRBJ1-1
CDR3aa: CASSLGHLNTEAFF

v_gene: TRBV30
j_gene: TRBJ2-2
CDR3aa: CAWNSGTSGSSTGELFF

v_gene: TRBV6-5
j_gene: TRBJ1-5
CDR3aa: CASSQDRDQPQHF

v_gene: TRBV7-6
j_gene: TRBJ2-3
CDR3aa: CASSLAGLPADTQYF